Included here is one T cell receptor beta chain sequence, with context. The antigen is unknown. This sample was taken from a study of T cell responses to AZD1222 COVID-19 vaccine. Study background: Analysis merged second doses at about 4 or about 12 weeks.

Study-wide points: Reports indicate that nearly half of spike-specific TCRs are directed at unmutated variant regions. Across spike, vaccine-associated CD4 TCRs were found, dominant at 160-218 and 743-854. Spike-specific TCRs gained breadth and depth after people received two AZD1222 doses.

TCRdb's copy holds only in-frame clones and misses some; the assay was immunoSEQ multiplex PCR. The sample includes about 130,000 clones, under 95% of them seen just once. The V segment lost 4 bases and the J segment 1 base; nucleotides outside the gene matches: 3. The germline V gene encodes CDR1 SGHTA and CDR2 FQGNSA. The CDR3 covers 16 residues. Sequenced material: peripheral blood, taken on day 0 of AZD1222 vaccination. The receptor was derived from an adult in good health. V usage is TRBV7-2 and J usage is TRBJ2-2; TRBD2 matches at 10 bases. CDR3 DNA: TGTGCCAGCAGCTCCAAGCGGGGGGGGAACACCGGGGAGCTGTTTTTT. Translated, it gives CASSSKRGGNTGELFF.